A single T cell receptor beta chain is shown here with its context. Its target is unknown. The time point denotes: pretreatment peripheral blood. Patients suffered from locally advanced or metastatic urothelial carcinoma. These data come from a study of PD-L1 blockade in urothelial cancer. Study-level information: About 85% of the roughly 30 patients were males with bladder-origin urothelial cancer. A median of 141,255 T cells was found in the blood samples.

Trimming took off 0 bases at V and 3 bases at J, with 9 bases between the two ends. This CDR3 comprises 14 residues. The germline V gene has CDR1 MNHEY and CDR2 SVGAGI. Some clones are missing from TCRdb's copy, which holds only in-frame ones; the method was immunoSEQ multiplex PCR. The sample records 50,000 to 70,000 clones, approximately 75% being singletons. Study-wide findings and caveats: For durable-benefit patients, tumor-associated blood clones expanded more at 3 weeks.

The clonotype comes from a man in his 70s with urothelial cancer. The rearrangement joins TRBV6-5 to TRBJ2-7, with D hard to call. This sample comprised PBMCs, obtained around atezolizumab (anti-PD-L1) treatment. The CDR3 region is CASSYSLPGYEQYF. The CDR3 DNA reads as TGTGCCAGCAGTTACTCCCTGCCAGGCTACGAGCAGTACTTC.